This T cell receptor beta chain was documented in a study of T cells in localized non-small cell lung cancer. The data were produced by immunoSEQ multiplex PCR, yet TCRdb's version contains in-frame clones alone and is incomplete. The profile shows around 48,000 clones, approximately 77% of them singletons. Between the trimmed V and J ends, which lost 11 bases and 0 bases, there was a span of 13 bases. Germline V gives CDR1 ENHRY, CDR2 SYGVKD. The CDR3 extends over 14 amino acids. The material was peripheral blood, obtained before any cancer treatment. The source is a man aged 35 to 69 with stage I squamous cell lung carcinoma. The V call is TRBV10-3, the J call TRBJ2-2; D is unresolved. In DNA form, the CDR3 reads TGTGCCCTAAAGGAAGGTCCGAACACCGGGGAGCTGTTTTTT. Translated: CALKEGPNTGELFF.